The 16 T cell receptor beta chains reported below all come from one sample, sequenced in a study of blood T cells in healthy people across ages. The authors ran a second PCR of about 7 to 11 cycles using a sample-barcoded 5' primer and a J-beta primer mix. TCRdb itself ran the 5' RACE reads through MiXCR, one entry per CDR3 protein. This table holds roughly 800,000 distinct CDR3 sequences, roughly 25% found once. These data were also reused for a study on T cells of mothers and their children.

The specimen sequenced was blood. The receptors were gathered from a boy younger than 18 in good health.

V is TRBV3-1 and J is TRBJ2-5; no firm D call. The germline V gene encodes CDR1 LGHDT and CDR2 YNNKEL (reference sequence). The CDR3 has 12 amino acids. Trimming removed 8 bases from V and 1 base from J, with 8 bases in between. The DNA of the CDR3 is TGTGCCAGCGCGGAACTCCAAGAGACCCAGTACTTC. Protein sequence: CASAELQETQYF.

This clonotype has only a few counts. The rearrangement uses TRBV5-1 and TRBJ2-3, with 8 nucleotides matching TRBD1. Germline loops: CDR1 SGHRS, CDR2 YFSETQ. This CDR3 has 17 amino acids. The junction had 13 bases not matched to a gene; V was cut back by 4 bases and J by 3 bases. The chain's CDR3 is CASSLRTGLIPTDTQYF. CDR3 in DNA: TGCGCCAGCAGCCTTCGGACAGGGTTGATTCCAACAGATACGCAGTATTTT.

This clonotype has only a few counts. The gene calls are TRBV18 and TRBJ1-1; 8 bases are shared with TRBD1. The CDR3 covers 14 residues. CDR1 is KGHSH and CDR2 is LQKENI in the germline V gene. V trimming: 6 bases; J trimming: 0 bases; junction bases outside the gene matches: 3. The CDR3 loop reads CASSPGQVNTEAFF. The DNA for the CDR3 is TGTGCCAGCTCTCCGGGACAGGTGAACACTGAAGCTTTCTTT.

This chain connects TRBV10-3 to TRBJ2-7; 11 bases agree with TRBD1. The CDR3 covers 16 residues. Germline CDR1 ENHRY, CDR2 SYGVKD. J gave up 3 bases and V 4 bases, and 8 bases lay outside the gene matches. The CDR3 loop is CAISAPPGTGGYEQYF. The DNA of the CDR3 is TGTGCCATCAGTGCCCCCCCCGGGACAGGGGGCTACGAGCAGTACTTC.

This sequence joins TRBV24-1 and TRBJ2-5; D is undetermined. The V gene's germline CDR1 is KGHDR and CDR2 SFDVKD. This CDR3 comprises 13 residues. Deletions cut 4 bases from V and 5 bases from J, with 10 bases between. For the CDR3, the DNA is TGTGCCACCAGTGACAAGCTGCGGGAGACCCAGTACTTC. This sequence encodes CATSDKLRETQYF.

The CDR3 coding sequence is TGTGCCAGCAGTAAGGACTACGGGACAGATACGCAGTATTTT. Its protein product is CASSKDYGTDTQYF. The rearrangement uses TRBV12-3 or TRBV12-4 and TRBJ2-3; weak D call: TRBD2 (6 bases). Trimming stripped 5 bases from V and 3 bases from J, with 12 bases between. The CDR3 runs to 14 residues.

The rearrangement links TRBV29-1 to TRBJ1-2, with 8 bases that match TRBD1. The V gene's germline CDR1 is SQVTM and CDR2 ANQGSEA. CDR3 length: 14 amino acids. Trimming cost V 0 bases and J 1 base; bases outside gene matches: 1. CDR3 region: CSVEETGDNYGYTF. The CDR3 coding sequence is TGCAGCGTTGAAGAGACAGGGGATAACTATGGCTACACCTTC.

A single count supports this clonotype. V gene TRBV7-2 combines with J gene TRBJ2-2; tentative D call: TRBD1 (6 bases). Trimming cost V 1 base and J 4 bases, with 7 bases left between them. In germline, CDR1 is SGHTA, CDR2 FQGNSA. The CDR3 sequence is 14 residues long. The CDR3, as DNA: TGTGCCAGCAGCTTAGTGGACAGCACCGGGGAGCTGTTTTTT. Amino acids: CASSLVDSTGELFF.

The chain uses TRBV18 and TRBJ2-2, with 11 bases identical to TRBD1. The length of the CDR3 is 16 residues. The V gene's germline CDR1 is KGHSH and CDR2 LQKENI. The V gene end was trimmed by 3 bases and the J gene end by 0 bases; junction bases not matched to a gene: 0. CDR3 residues: CASSPGQGANTGELFF. For the CDR3, the DNA is TGTGCCAGCTCACCGGGACAGGGGGCGAACACCGGGGAGCTGTTTTTT.

The V call is TRBV28, the J call TRBJ2-4, with 9 bases fitting TRBD2. CDR3 length equals 13 residues. CDR1 is MDHEN, CDR2 SYDVKM, per germline. The V gene end was trimmed by 5 bases and the J gene end by 7 bases; junction bases not matched to a gene: 3. Written as DNA, the CDR3 is TGTGCCAGCAGTCTAGCGGGACCGAACATTCAGTACTTC. Protein: CASSLAGPNIQYF.

This clonotype was seen a handful of times. The genes are TRBV20-1 and TRBJ1-2; 10 bases fit TRBD1. The J segment lost 2 bases and the V segment lost 5 bases, leaving 2 bases of the junction unmatched. The germline V gene encodes CDR1 DFQATT and CDR2 SNEGSKA (reference sequence). The CDR3 runs 13 residues. The CDR3 protein is CSAPGQGNYGYTF. In DNA form, the CDR3 reads TGCAGTGCTCCGGGACAGGGGAACTATGGCTACACCTTC.

This clonotype came up once. This rearrangement joins TRBV29-1 to TRBJ1-2; no definite D call. This CDR3 region has 11 residues. Trimming removed 7 bases from V and 8 bases from J, with 14 bases in between. Germline lookup yields CDR1 SQVTM and CDR2 ANQGSEA. CDR3 residues: CSAEGLGGYTF. The CDR3 nucleotides read TGCAGCGCCGAGGGCCTGGGGGGCTACACCTTC.

This clonotype was seen a few times. The chain carries TRBV5-1 and TRBJ2-1; 8 bases line up with TRBD2. V lost 4 bases to trimming and J lost 9 bases; unmatched junction nucleotides: 15. CDR3 length equals 16 residues. Germline CDR1 SGHRS, CDR2 YFSETQ. This chain's CDR3 is CASSPGPLAAGGEQFF. The CDR3 region has the DNA TGCGCCAGCAGCCCGGGGCCACTAGCGGCGGGAGGTGAGCAGTTCTTC.

The rearrangement links TRBV6-2 or TRBV6-3 to TRBJ2-5; unclear D gene. The J call may be wrong; the DNA end is better matched by TRBJ2-7. CDR1 MNHEY and CDR2 SVGEGT come from the germline V gene. CDR3 length: 14 amino acids. CDR3 coding DNA: TGTGCCAGCACCCCGGGTTCAATCATCTCCGAGCAGTACTTC. Its translation: CASTPGSIISEQYF.

The chain links TRBV5-6 to TRBJ2-3; TRBD2 agrees at 8 bases. The ends lost 2 bases at V and 6 bases at J; junction bases unmatched: 5. Germline V CDR1 and CDR2: SGHDT, YYEEEE. The CDR3 runs 14 residues. CDR3 protein: CASSFGLAQDTQYF. CDR3 nucleotides: TGTGCCAGCAGCTTCGGACTAGCTCAGGATACGCAGTATTTT.

This clonotype was picked up a small number of times. The chain combines TRBV7-2 with TRBJ2-5, with 14 bases matching TRBD2. J gave up 2 bases and V 6 bases, and 5 bases lay outside the gene matches. CDR1 and CDR2 from the germline V gene are SGHTA and FQGNSA. There are 16 residues in the CDR3. This CDR3 is CASRPGLAGGQETQYF. CDR3 sequence (DNA): TGTGCCAGCAGACCAGGACTAGCGGGGGGACAAGAGACCCAGTACTTC. Full variable domain (missing parts from reference TRBV7-2 and TRBJ2-5): GAGVSQSPSNKVTEKGKDVELRCDPISGHTALYWYRQSLGQGLEFLIYFQGNSAPDKSGLPSDRFSAERTGGSVSTLTIQRTQQEDSAVYLCASRPGLAGGQETQYFGPGTRLLVL.